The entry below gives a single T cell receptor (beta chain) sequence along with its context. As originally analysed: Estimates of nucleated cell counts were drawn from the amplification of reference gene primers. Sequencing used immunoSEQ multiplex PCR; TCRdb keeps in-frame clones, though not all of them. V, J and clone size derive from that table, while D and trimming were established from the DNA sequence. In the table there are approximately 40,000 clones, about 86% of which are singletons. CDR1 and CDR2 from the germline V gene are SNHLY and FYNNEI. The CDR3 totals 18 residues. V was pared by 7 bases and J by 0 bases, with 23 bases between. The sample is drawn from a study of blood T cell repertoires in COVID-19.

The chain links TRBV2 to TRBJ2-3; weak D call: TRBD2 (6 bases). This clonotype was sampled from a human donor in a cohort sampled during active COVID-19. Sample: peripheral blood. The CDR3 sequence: CASTGPIVGGPSTDTQYF. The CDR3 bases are TGTGCCAGCACTGGCCCCATCGTCGGGGGTCCTAGCACAGATACGCAGTATTTT.